This T cell receptor (beta chain) was identified in a study of spatial heterogeneity in lung cancer. About the research overall: TCR and UMI combinations that were unique each appeared, on average, more than ten times in raw reads.

This clonotype came up a few times. The germline V gene encodes CDR1 DFQATT and CDR2 SNEGSKA (reference sequence). The length of the CDR3 is 12 residues. Trimming shortened V by 4 bases and J by 4 bases, and 8 bases separated the two germline ends. TCRdb reprocessed the 5' RACE reads via MiXCR and lists one record per CDR3 protein. Of some 80,000 distinct CDR3 sequences listed, approximately 8% are singletons. Noted time point: sample taken at primary tumor resection. The input for sequencing was PBMCs, taken at surgery. This clonotype was sampled from a male donor with early-stage non-small cell lung cancer. The rearrangement links TRBV20-1 to TRBJ1-3; D call uncertain. CDR3 sequence: CSANSEGNTIYF. In nucleotides, the CDR3 is TGCAGTGCTAACAGCGAAGGAAACACCATATATTTT.